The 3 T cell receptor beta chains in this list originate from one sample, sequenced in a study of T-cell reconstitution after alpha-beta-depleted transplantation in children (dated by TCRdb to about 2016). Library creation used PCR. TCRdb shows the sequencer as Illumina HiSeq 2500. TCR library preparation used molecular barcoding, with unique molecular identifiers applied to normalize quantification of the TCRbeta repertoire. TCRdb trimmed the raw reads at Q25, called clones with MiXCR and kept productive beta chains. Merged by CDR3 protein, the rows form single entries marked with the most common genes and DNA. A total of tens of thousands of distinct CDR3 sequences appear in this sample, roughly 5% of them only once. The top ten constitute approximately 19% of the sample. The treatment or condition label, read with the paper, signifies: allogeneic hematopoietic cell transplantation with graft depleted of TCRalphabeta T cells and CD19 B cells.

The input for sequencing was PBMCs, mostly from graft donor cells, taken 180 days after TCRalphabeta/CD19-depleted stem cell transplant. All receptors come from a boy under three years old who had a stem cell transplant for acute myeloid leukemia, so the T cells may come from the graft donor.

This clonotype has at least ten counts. The CDR3 DNA reads as TGTGCCAGCAGCCAAGACCCCAGGACAGGGGGCAATCGTTATGGCTACACCTTC. This gives the protein CASSQDPRTGGNRYGYTF. This rearrangement joins TRBV4-2 to TRBJ1-2; TRBD1 aligns across 11 bases. The CDR3 is 18 amino acids. Germline loops: CDR1 LGHNA, CDR2 YNFKEQ. J was trimmed by 5 bases and V by 0 bases; bases with no gene match: 11.

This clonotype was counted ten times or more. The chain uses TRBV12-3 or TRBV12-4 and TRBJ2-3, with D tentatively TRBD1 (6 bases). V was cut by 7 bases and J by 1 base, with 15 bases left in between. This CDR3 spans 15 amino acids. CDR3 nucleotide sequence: TGTGCCAGCAAAAGGGTCAACAGGGGCACAGATACGCAGTATTTT. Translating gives CASKRVNRGTDTQYF.

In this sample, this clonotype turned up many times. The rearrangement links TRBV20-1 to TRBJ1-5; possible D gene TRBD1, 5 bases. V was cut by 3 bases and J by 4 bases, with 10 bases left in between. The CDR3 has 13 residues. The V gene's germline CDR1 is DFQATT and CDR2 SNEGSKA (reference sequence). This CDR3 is CSASGGMNQPQHF. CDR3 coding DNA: TGCAGTGCTAGTGGGGGAATGAATCAGCCCCAGCATTTT.